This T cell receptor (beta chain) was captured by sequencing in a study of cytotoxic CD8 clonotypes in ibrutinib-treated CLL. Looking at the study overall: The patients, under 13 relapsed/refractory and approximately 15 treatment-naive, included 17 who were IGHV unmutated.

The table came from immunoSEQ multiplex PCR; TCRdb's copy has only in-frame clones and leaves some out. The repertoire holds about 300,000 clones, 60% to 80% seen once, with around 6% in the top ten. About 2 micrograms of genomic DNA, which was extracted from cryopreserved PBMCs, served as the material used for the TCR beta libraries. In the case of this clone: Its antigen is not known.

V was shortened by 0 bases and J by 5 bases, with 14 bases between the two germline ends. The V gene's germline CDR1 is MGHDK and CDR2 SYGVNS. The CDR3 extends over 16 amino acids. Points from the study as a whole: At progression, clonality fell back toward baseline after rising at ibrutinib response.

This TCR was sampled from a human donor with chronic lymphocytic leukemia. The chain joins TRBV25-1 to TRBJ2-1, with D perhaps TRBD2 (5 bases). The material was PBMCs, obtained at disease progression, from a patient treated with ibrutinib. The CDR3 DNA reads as TGTGCCAGCAGTGAATATTGGTCGGGGTTCGACAATGAGCAGTTCTTC. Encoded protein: CASSEYWSGFDNEQFF.